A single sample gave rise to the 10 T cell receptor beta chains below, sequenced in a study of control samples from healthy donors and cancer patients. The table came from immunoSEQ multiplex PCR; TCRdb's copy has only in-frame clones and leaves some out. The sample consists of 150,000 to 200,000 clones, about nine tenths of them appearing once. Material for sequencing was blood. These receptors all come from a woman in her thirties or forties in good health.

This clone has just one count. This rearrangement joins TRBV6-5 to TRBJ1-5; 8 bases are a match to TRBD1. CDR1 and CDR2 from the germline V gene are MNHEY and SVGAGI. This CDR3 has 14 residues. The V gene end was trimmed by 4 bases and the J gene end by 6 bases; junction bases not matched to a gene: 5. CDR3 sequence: CASSFLQGGQPQHF. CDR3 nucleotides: TGTGCCAGCAGTTTCCTACAGGGGGGTCAGCCCCAGCATTTT.

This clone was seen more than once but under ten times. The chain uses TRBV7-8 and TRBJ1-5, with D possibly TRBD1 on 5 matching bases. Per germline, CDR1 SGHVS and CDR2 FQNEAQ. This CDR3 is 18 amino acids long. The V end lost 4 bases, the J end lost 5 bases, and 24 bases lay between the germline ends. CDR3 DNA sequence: TGTGCCAGCAGCTCTCACCTGAAAGGGACGGTGAATGATCAGCCCCAGCATTTT. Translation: CASSSHLKGTVNDQPQHF. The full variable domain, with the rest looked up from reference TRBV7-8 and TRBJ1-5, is GAGVSQSPRYKVAKRGQDVALRCDPISGHVSLFWYQQALGQGPEFLTYFQNEAQLDKSGLPSDRFFAERPEGSVSTLKIQRTQQEDSAVYLCASSSHLKGTVNDQPQHFGDGTRLSIL.

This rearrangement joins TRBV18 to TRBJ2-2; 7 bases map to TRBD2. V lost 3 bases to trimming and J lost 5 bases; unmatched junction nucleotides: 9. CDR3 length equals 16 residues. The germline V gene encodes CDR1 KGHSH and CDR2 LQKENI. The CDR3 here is CASSPLGGSLTGELFF. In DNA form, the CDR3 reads TGTGCCAGCTCACCCCTGGGGGGGTCTTTGACCGGGGAGCTGTTTTTT. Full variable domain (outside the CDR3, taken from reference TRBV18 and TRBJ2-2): NAGVMQNPRHLVRRRGQEARLRCSPMKGHSHVYWYRQLPEEGLKFMVYLQKENIIDESGMPKERFSAEFPKEGPSILRIQQVVRGDSAAYFCASSPLGGSLTGELFFGEGSRLTVL.

The CDR3 nucleotides read TGCGCCAGCAGCCAAGTTCCGGGACTTAGAAACTATGGCTACACCTTC. Translation: CASSQVPGLRNYGYTF. The V and J genes are TRBV4-1 and TRBJ1-2; the D gene is possibly TRBD1 (5 bases). The CDR3 covers 16 residues. Per germline, CDR1 MGHRA and CDR2 YSYEKL. The V and J ends lost 1 base and 2 bases respectively, with 14 bases between them.

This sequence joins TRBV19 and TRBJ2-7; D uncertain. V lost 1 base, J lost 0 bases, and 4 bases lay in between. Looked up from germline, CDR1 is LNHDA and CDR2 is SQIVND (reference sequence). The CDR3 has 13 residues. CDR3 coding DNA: TGTGCCAGTAGTATAGGCCTCTCCTACGAGCAGTACTTC. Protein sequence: CASSIGLSYEQYF.

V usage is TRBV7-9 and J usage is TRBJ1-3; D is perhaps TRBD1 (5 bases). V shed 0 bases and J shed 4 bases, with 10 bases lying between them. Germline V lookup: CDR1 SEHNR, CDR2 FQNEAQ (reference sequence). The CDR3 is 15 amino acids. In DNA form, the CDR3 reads TGTGCCAGCAGCTTAGCGGCAGGGTCCGGAAACACCATATATTTT. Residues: CASSLAAGSGNTIYF.

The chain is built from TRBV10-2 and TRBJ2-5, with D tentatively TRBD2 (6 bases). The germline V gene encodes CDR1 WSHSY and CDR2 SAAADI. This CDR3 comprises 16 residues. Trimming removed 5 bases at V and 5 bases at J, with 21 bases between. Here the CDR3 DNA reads TGCGCCAGCAGTTCGTGGGCCCCCCGACGGGGGGAGACCCAGTACTTC. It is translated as CASSSWAPRRGETQYF.

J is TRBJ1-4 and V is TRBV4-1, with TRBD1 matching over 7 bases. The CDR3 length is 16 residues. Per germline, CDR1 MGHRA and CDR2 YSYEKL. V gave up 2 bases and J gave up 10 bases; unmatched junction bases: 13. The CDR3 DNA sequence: TGCGCCAGCAGCCAAATAACAGGGGAAGGGCGCGGAAAACTGTTTTTT. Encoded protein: CASSQITGEGRGKLFF.

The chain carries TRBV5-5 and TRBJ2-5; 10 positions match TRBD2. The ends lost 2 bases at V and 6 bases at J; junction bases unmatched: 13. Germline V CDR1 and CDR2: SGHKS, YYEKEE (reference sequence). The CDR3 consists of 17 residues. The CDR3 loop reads CASSLEISGGVLQTQYF. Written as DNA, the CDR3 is TGTGCCAGCAGCTTAGAGATAAGCGGGGGGGTCCTTCAGACCCAGTACTTC.

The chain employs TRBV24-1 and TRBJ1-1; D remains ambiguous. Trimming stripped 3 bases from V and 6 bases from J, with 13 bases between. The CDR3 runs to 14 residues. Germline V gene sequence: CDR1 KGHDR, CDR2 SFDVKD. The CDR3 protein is CATSDESLAPEAFF. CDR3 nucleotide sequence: TGTGCCACCAGTGATGAAAGCCTTGCCCCTGAAGCTTTCTTT.